Listed below are T cell receptor beta chains from one sample, sequenced in a study of cytotoxic CD8 clonotypes in ibrutinib-treated CLL. Clones were read by immunoSEQ multiplex PCR, and TCRdb kept only the in-frame ones, dropping some. The sample has around 140,000 clones; 76% are singletons. The sample was PBMCs, taken after 24 months of ibrutinib treatment. These receptors came from a human donor with chronic lymphocytic leukemia. Each CDR3 is given with its conserved first and last residue. Fields, in order: D gene, clone size, V gene, J gene, CDR3 DNA, CDR3 protein. A D gene is named only where the DNA matches it firmly. Size tells how often a clone was seen (once, few, many) or the class of an expanded clone, and some rows leave it out.

>-|-|TRBV18|TRBJ1-1
TGTGCCAGCTCACCGGGCCACCTTATGAACACTGAAGCTTTCTTT
CASSPGHLMNTEAFF
>TRBD1|once|TRBV2|TRBJ1-2
TGTGCCAGCAGTAGGACCCAGGGGGCGGATTTATCAAACTATGGCTACACCTTC
CASSRTQGADLSNYGYTF
>-|-|TRBV19|TRBJ2-2
TGTGCCAGTAGTATCTGGGGAAAACCGAACACCGGGGAGCTGTTTTTT
CASSIWGKPNTGELFF
>-|few|TRBV19|TRBJ1-1
TGTGCCAGTAGTAGGGACACTGAAGCTTTCTTT
CASSRDTEAFF
>TRBD1|-|TRBV11-2|TRBJ1-4
TGTGCCAGCAGCGCGTCGACAGGGACGGAACTGTTTTTT
CASSASTGTELFF
>-|-|TRBV7-2|TRBJ1-2
TGTGCCAGCAGCTTAGCGGGGGGCCGGGGCTACACCTTC
CASSLAGGRGYTF
>-|-|TRBV7-8|TRBJ2-2
TGTGCCAGCAGCACCCGACAGGACGGGGAGCTGTTTTTT
CASSTRQDGELFF
>-|-|TRBV7-9|TRBJ1-4
TGTGCCAGCAGCTTCGGTGCCCGGGAGGAAAAACTGTTTTTT
CASSFGAREEKLFF
>-|-|TRBV5-1|TRBJ2-2
TGCGCCAGCAGCTTGGACAGGACCGCGAACACCGGGGAGCTGTTTTTT
CASSLDRTANTGELFF
>-|-|TRBV13|TRBJ1-1
TGTGCCAGCAGCTTAGCCAGGGGCACTGAAGCTTTCTTT
CASSLARGTEAFF
>TRBD1|-|TRBV6-1|TRBJ2-3
TGTGCCACCCGACAGGGGGCCGAGGATACGCAGTATTTT
CATRQGAEDTQYF
>-|-|TRBV7-2|TRBJ2-6
TGTGCCAGCAGCCCCCACTCTGGGGCCAACGTCCTGACTTTC
CASSPHSGANVLTF
>-|few|TRBV10-3|TRBJ1-2
TGTGCCATCAGTGATGCCCGGGACGGAACTAGGGGCTACACCTTC
CAISDARDGTRGYTF
>-|-|TRBV6-6|TRBJ2-1
TGTGCCAGCAGGGGAGACAATGAGCAGTTCTTC
CASRGDNEQFF
>-|few|TRBV5-1|TRBJ2-7
TGCGCCAGCAGCTTGGGTAGCGGAACCTACGAGCAGTACTTC
CASSLGSGTYEQYF
>-|-|TRBV28|TRBJ2-7
TGTGCCAGCACGTTACCGGGGGGCCACGAGCAGTACTTC
CASTLPGGHEQYF
>TRBD1|-|TRBV7-9|TRBJ1-1
TGTGCCAGCAGCTCGACCGCAGGGGGTGCCACTGAAGCTTTCTTT
CASSSTAGGATEAFF
>-|-|TRBV2|TRBJ2-3
TGTGCCAGCAGGTTGGCCGTCAATACGCAGTATTTT
CASRLAVNTQYF
>-|-|TRBV7-7|TRBJ2-3
TGTGCTAGCAGCGGAGGGGCAGGGAGGGATACGCAGTATTTT
CASSGGAGRDTQYF
>-|-|TRBV19|TRBJ1-5
TGTGCCAGTAGTAACCTCAGGGGCTGGGGAAGCAATCAGCCCCAGCATTTT
CASSNLRGWGSNQPQHF
>TRBD2|-|TRBV7-3|TRBJ2-5
TGTGCCAGCAGCTCCGTCGGGACTAGCGGGACGGAGACCCAGTACTTC
CASSSVGTSGTETQYF
>-|-|TRBV28|TRBJ1-2
TGTGCCAGCAGAGGTGGGGGGGATTATGGCTACACCTTC
CASRGGGDYGYTF
>TRBD1|-|TRBV7-2|TRBJ2-7
TGTGCCAGCAGCCCGACAGGGGGTCTCCACGAGCAGTACTTC
CASSPTGGLHEQYF
>TRBD1|once|TRBV12-5|TRBJ1-2
TGTGCTAGTGGTTTGGTAGGGACAGGGGGAAGGCACTATGGCTACACCTTC
CASGLVGTGGRHYGYTF
>-|few|TRBV2|TRBJ1-1
TGTGCCAGCAGTGGTGGGACGGCGGGCACTGAAGCTTTCTTT
CASSGGTAGTEAFF
>-|few|TRBV21-1|TRBJ2-7
TGTGCCAGCGCCCCGGGCCCCGAGCAGTACTTC
CASAPGPEQYF
>-|few|TRBV20-1|TRBJ2-1
TGCAGTGAGGATGGTAATGAGCAGTTCTTC
CSEDGNEQFF
>-|few|TRBV9|TRBJ2-5
TGTGCCAGCAGCCCAGGACCCCAAGAGACCCAGTACTTC
CASSPGPQETQYF
>TRBD2|-|TRBV4-3|TRBJ2-1
TGCGCCAGCAGCCTTAGCGGGGGGGCCGTTGGTGAGCAGTTCTTC
CASSLSGGAVGEQFF
>TRBD2|-|TRBV5-5|TRBJ2-7
TGTGCCAGCAGCTTGGTTTCGGGAGGGCCGGAGGAGCAGTACTTC
CASSLVSGGPEEQYF
>TRBD2|-|TRBV7-3|TRBJ2-5
TGTGCCAGCAGCTTAGACGGGGGGGAGACCCAGTACTTC
CASSLDGGETQYF
>TRBD1|-|TRBV18|TRBJ1-2
TGTGCCAGCTCCCGGGTCGGGACAGGGGACCCTAACTATGGCTACACCTTC
CASSRVGTGDPNYGYTF
>TRBD2|-|TRBV19|TRBJ2-4
TGTGCCAGTACCCTCTTAGCGGGAGGGCCACCGCTGAGGGAGAACATTCAGTACTTC
CASTLLAGGPPLRENIQYF
>-|-|TRBV6-5|TRBJ1-2
TGTGCCAGTGGACTACCTAACTATGGCTACACCTTC
CASGLPNYGYTF
>-|few|TRBV6-6|TRBJ1-1
TGTGCCAGCAGTCCCCGCGCCGGGGGCGCTGAAGCTTTCTTT
CASSPRAGGAEAFF
>-|-|TRBV19|TRBJ2-6
TGTGCCAGTAGGAATTACAGATTTCTTAGCTCTGGGGCCAACGTCCTGACTTTC
CASRNYRFLSSGANVLTF
>-|-|TRBV4-2|TRBJ1-4
TGTGCCAGCAGCCCGGGGACAACAGATGAAAAACTGTTTTTT
CASSPGTTDEKLFF
>-|few|TRBV18|TRBJ2-2
TGTGCCAGCTCACCACCCGGGGAGCTGTTTTTT
CASSPPGELFF
>-|-|TRBV7-2|TRBJ2-7
TGTGCCAGCAGCATTAGCGTCCCCTACGAGCAGTACTTC
CASSISVPYEQYF
>TRBD2|-|TRBV7-9|TRBJ2-1
TGTGCCGCGGGAGGGCGGGTCAATGAGCAGTTCTTC
CAAGGRVNEQFF
>TRBD2|-|TRBV19|TRBJ2-5
TGTGCCAGTAGTCCGGCTAGCGGGGCGGGGTTCCAGTACTTC
CASSPASGAGFQYF
>TRBD1|-|TRBV13|TRBJ2-1
TGTGCCAGCAGCCCCAAGGACAGGAGCAATGAGCAGTTCTTC
CASSPKDRSNEQFF
>TRBD1|-|TRBV19|TRBJ1-1
TGTGCCAGTAGCCGGGACAGGGGGGGCACTGAAGCTTTCTTT
CASSRDRGGTEAFF
>TRBD1|few|TRBV7-2|TRBJ2-7
TGTGCCAGCAGCCCCCGGGACAGGGGAGGGTCCTACGAGCAGTACTTC
CASSPRDRGGSYEQYF
>-|once|TRBV18|TRBJ1-1
TGTGCCAGCGCGCGCGGGGCAGAGAACACTGAAGCTTTCTTT
CASARGAENTEAFF
>TRBD2|few|TRBV9|TRBJ2-1
TGTGCCAGCAGCGTAGAACCCAGCGGGGGCCACAATGAGCAGTTCTTC
CASSVEPSGGHNEQFF
>-|-|TRBV29-1|TRBJ2-5
TGCAGCGTTGAAGAAGGGGTAGGGGCACAAGAGACCCAGTACTTC
CSVEEGVGAQETQYF
>-|-|TRBV29-1|TRBJ1-1
TGCAGCGCCGAGTTGGGGGTAGGGGGGCCCCACACTGAAGCTTTCTTT
CSAELGVGGPHTEAFF
>TRBD1|-|TRBV20-1|TRBJ2-5
TGCAGTGCAATACATGACAGGGTCCAGTACTTC
CSAIHDRVQYF
>-|-|TRBV6-5|TRBJ2-7
TGTACCACCTCGGTCACCTCCGAGCAGTACTTC
CTTSVTSEQYF
>TRBD1|-|TRBV9|TRBJ1-5
TGTGCCAGAGGGGACAGGCAGTACAATCAGCCCCAGCATTTT
CARGDRQYNQPQHF
>TRBD1|few|TRBV10-3|TRBJ2-2
TGTGCCATCAGGGCCGGTGGGGACAGGGGTTGGACCGGGGAGCTGTTTTTT
CAIRAGGDRGWTGELFF
>TRBD1|-|TRBV7-6|TRBJ1-5
TGTGCCAGCAGCTGGCGGACAGGGAACGATCAGCCCCAGCATTTT
CASSWRTGNDQPQHF
>-|-|TRBV19|TRBJ1-1
TGTGCCAGTAGGGGGGAGGCGCCGGGCACTGAAGCTTTCTTT
CASRGEAPGTEAFF
>TRBD1|-|TRBV28|TRBJ1-5
TGTGCCAGCAGTTTTGACAGGGGTTCGCCCCAGCATTTT
CASSFDRGSPQHF
>TRBD1|-|TRBV2|TRBJ1-5
TGTGCCACAAGGGGACAGCCGGGTCCCCAGCATTTT
CATRGQPGPQHF
>-|-|TRBV29-1|TRBJ1-5
TGCAGCGTTGGCGGGGCCGATCAGCCCCAGCATTTT
CSVGGADQPQHF
>TRBD2|-|TRBV19|TRBJ2-5
TGTGCCAGTAGTATAGGTGTGGCGGGAGTAAAAGAGACCCAGTACTTC
CASSIGVAGVKETQYF
>-|few|TRBV5-1|TRBJ1-1
TGCGCCAGCAGCTTGGGGCAGGAGGGGGTTGCTGAAGCTTTCTTT
CASSLGQEGVAEAFF
>-|few|TRBV11-2|TRBJ1-2
TGTGCCAGCAGCTTGGGGAGAGACTATGGCTACACCTTC
CASSLGRDYGYTF